Listed below are T cell receptor beta chains from one sample, sequenced in a study of cytomegalovirus exposure and HLA in healthy donors. Assay used: immunoSEQ multiplex PCR; TCRdb lists only in-frame clones, some missing. The sample lists 130,000 or so clones, around 80% occurring once. Sequenced: PBMCs. Receptors were obtained from a man aged 25 to 40 in good health and CMV-seronegative. Each CDR3 is given with its conserved first and last residue. D genes are given only for firm matches. Rows give clone size only sometimes, using once, few, many, or a class for an expanded clone.

CDR3nt: TGTGCCAGCAGCCAAGATCCCGCAGGCCTCAATGAGCAGTTCTTC; CDR3aa: CASSQDPAGLNEQFF; abundance: -; d_gene: -; v_gene: TRBV14; j_gene: TRBJ2-1
CDR3nt: TGTGCCAGCAGTGAGGGAGGTATAGGGACTGAAGCTTTCTTT; CDR3aa: CASSEGGIGTEAFF; abundance: -; d_gene: -; v_gene: TRBV28; j_gene: TRBJ1-1
CDR3nt: TGTGCCACCAGCGGCCGGACATTGGCCGACGAGCAGTACTTC; CDR3aa: CATSGRTLADEQYF; abundance: few; d_gene: -; v_gene: TRBV15; j_gene: TRBJ2-7
CDR3nt: TGCGCCAGCAGCCCGAGGGGCACTAGCGGTCAAGAGACCCAGTACTTC; CDR3aa: CASSPRGTSGQETQYF; abundance: -; d_gene: TRBD2; v_gene: TRBV4-1; j_gene: TRBJ2-5
CDR3nt: TGTGCCAGCAGCTTAGCCCCTGACAGGTTCTATGGCTACACCTTC; CDR3aa: CASSLAPDRFYGYTF; abundance: -; d_gene: -; v_gene: TRBV11-2; j_gene: TRBJ1-2
CDR3nt: TGTGCCACCAGCACGATACAGGGGGCGTTGAAGGACTATGGCTACACCTTC; CDR3aa: CATSTIQGALKDYGYTF; abundance: once; d_gene: TRBD1; v_gene: TRBV15; j_gene: TRBJ1-2
CDR3nt: TGCGCCAGCAGCCAGACAGGGGATCCTACGTACGAGCAGTACTTC; CDR3aa: CASSQTGDPTYEQYF; abundance: -; d_gene: TRBD1; v_gene: TRBV4-3; j_gene: TRBJ2-7
CDR3nt: TGTGCCAGCAGCCCGGGACACATCAACACCATATATTTT; CDR3aa: CASSPGHINTIYF; abundance: -; d_gene: -; v_gene: TRBV13; j_gene: TRBJ1-3
CDR3nt: TGTGCCAGCAGCTTTACCCAGGGATTGCTTGGCTACACCTTC; CDR3aa: CASSFTQGLLGYTF; abundance: -; d_gene: -; v_gene: TRBV7-9; j_gene: TRBJ1-2
CDR3nt: TGTGCCTGGAAGAGGGCCCAGGGACTCCACGAGCAGTACTTC; CDR3aa: CAWKRAQGLHEQYF; abundance: -; d_gene: -; v_gene: TRBV30; j_gene: TRBJ2-7
CDR3nt: TGTGCCAGCAGCTCCACCCGCGCCGGGGAGCTGTTTTTT; CDR3aa: CASSSTRAGELFF; abundance: -; d_gene: -; v_gene: TRBV7-3; j_gene: TRBJ2-2
CDR3nt: TGCAGCGCAACACCGGGACAGGGTTATGGCTACACCTTC; CDR3aa: CSATPGQGYGYTF; abundance: -; d_gene: TRBD1; v_gene: TRBV29-1; j_gene: TRBJ1-2
CDR3nt: TGTGCCAGCAGCTTAGACAGCAACACTGAAGCTTTCTTT; CDR3aa: CASSLDSNTEAFF; abundance: -; d_gene: -; v_gene: TRBV11-1; j_gene: TRBJ1-1
CDR3nt: TGTGCCAGCAGTTTAGTAGGGACAGGGGCCGAGCAGTACTTC; CDR3aa: CASSLVGTGAEQYF; abundance: -; d_gene: TRBD1; v_gene: TRBV27; j_gene: TRBJ2-7
CDR3nt: TGTGCCAGCACCCCAGGGACAGGCTATGGCTACACCTTC; CDR3aa: CASTPGTGYGYTF; abundance: once; d_gene: TRBD1; v_gene: TRBV28; j_gene: TRBJ1-2
CDR3nt: TGTGCCAGCAGCTTGACAGGGGACCCTTCCTATAATTCACCCCTCCACTTT; CDR3aa: CASSLTGDPSYNSPLHF; abundance: -; d_gene: TRBD1; v_gene: TRBV5-6; j_gene: TRBJ1-6
CDR3nt: TGTGCCAGTAGTATAGAGCGGGGTTGGAAGAATTCACCCCTCCACTTT; CDR3aa: CASSIERGWKNSPLHF; abundance: -; d_gene: -; v_gene: TRBV19; j_gene: TRBJ1-6
CDR3nt: TGCGCCAGCAGCTCCGGGACAGGGAAGCAAGGCTACACCTTC; CDR3aa: CASSSGTGKQGYTF; abundance: -; d_gene: TRBD1; v_gene: TRBV5-1; j_gene: TRBJ1-2
CDR3nt: TGTGCCTGGAGAGCGGTAGTATTGAACACTGAAGCTTTCTTT; CDR3aa: CAWRAVVLNTEAFF; abundance: -; d_gene: -; v_gene: TRBV30; j_gene: TRBJ1-1
CDR3nt: TGCGCCAGCAGCCTTAGGACTAGCGGGGTAGCCTACAATGAGCAGTTCTTC; CDR3aa: CASSLRTSGVAYNEQFF; abundance: once; d_gene: TRBD2; v_gene: TRBV4-3; j_gene: TRBJ2-1
CDR3nt: TGCGCCAGCAGTGGTAGCTCCTACAATGAGCAGTTCTTC; CDR3aa: CASSGSSYNEQFF; abundance: -; d_gene: -; v_gene: TRBV5-1; j_gene: TRBJ2-1
CDR3nt: TGTGCCAGCTCACCTCCAGGGAAGGGCTATGGCTACACCTTC; CDR3aa: CASSPPGKGYGYTF; abundance: -; d_gene: -; v_gene: TRBV18; j_gene: TRBJ1-2
CDR3nt: TGTGCCAGTAGTATTTGGGGGCGGGAGGTCTACAATGAGCAGTTCTTC; CDR3aa: CASSIWGREVYNEQFF; abundance: -; d_gene: TRBD2; v_gene: TRBV19; j_gene: TRBJ2-1
CDR3nt: TGTGCCAGCAGTCTAGAAAATGAAGCTTTCTTT; CDR3aa: CASSLENEAFF; abundance: -; d_gene: -; v_gene: TRBV28; j_gene: TRBJ1-1
CDR3nt: TGTGCCAGCAGTCGACTAGCGGGAGTTTACGAGCAGTACTTC; CDR3aa: CASSRLAGVYEQYF; abundance: -; d_gene: TRBD2; v_gene: TRBV27; j_gene: TRBJ2-7
CDR3nt: TGCGCCAGCAGCCCCCGATATTACCCCGGTCCGGGACAGACAAACACCGGGGAGCTGTTTTTT; CDR3aa: CASSPRYYPGPGQTNTGELFF; abundance: once; d_gene: TRBD1; v_gene: TRBV4-1; j_gene: TRBJ2-2
CDR3nt: TGCAGCGTCCCGGGATGGGGAGACTCTGGAAACACCATATATTTT; CDR3aa: CSVPGWGDSGNTIYF; abundance: few; d_gene: -; v_gene: TRBV29-1; j_gene: TRBJ1-3
CDR3nt: TGTGCCAGCAGACTAGGAGTTACAGATACGCAGTATTTT; CDR3aa: CASRLGVTDTQYF; abundance: -; d_gene: -; v_gene: TRBV6-6; j_gene: TRBJ2-3
CDR3nt: TGTGCCAGCAGTTACGGACAGGGGGGGACCCAGTACTTC; CDR3aa: CASSYGQGGTQYF; abundance: -; d_gene: TRBD1; v_gene: TRBV6-5; j_gene: TRBJ2-5
CDR3nt: TGTGCCACCAGCTCCCGGACTAGCGGGAGACCCTACAATGAGCAGTTCTTC; CDR3aa: CATSSRTSGRPYNEQFF; abundance: -; d_gene: TRBD2; v_gene: TRBV15; j_gene: TRBJ2-1
CDR3nt: TGTGCCAGCAGCCCAGGACTCTCTGGGGCCAACGTCCTGACTTTC; CDR3aa: CASSPGLSGANVLTF; abundance: few; d_gene: -; v_gene: TRBV7-8; j_gene: TRBJ2-6
CDR3nt: TGTGCCAGCAGCTTAGACGCAGGGGGCGTCGCAGATACGCAGTATTTT; CDR3aa: CASSLDAGGVADTQYF; abundance: -; d_gene: TRBD1; v_gene: TRBV7-2; j_gene: TRBJ2-3
CDR3nt: TGCAGCGTTGAATTAGCGGGAGGGCTCTCCGGGGAGCTGTTTTTT; CDR3aa: CSVELAGGLSGELFF; abundance: -; d_gene: TRBD2; v_gene: TRBV29-1; j_gene: TRBJ2-2
CDR3nt: TGTGCCAGTAGTACAGGGGCGAACACTGAAGCTTTCTTT; CDR3aa: CASSTGANTEAFF; abundance: -; d_gene: -; v_gene: TRBV19; j_gene: TRBJ1-1
CDR3nt: TGTGCCAGTAGTCCAAGACAGGGGTTGAACTATGGCTACACCTTC; CDR3aa: CASSPRQGLNYGYTF; abundance: -; d_gene: TRBD1; v_gene: TRBV19; j_gene: TRBJ1-2
CDR3nt: TGTGCCAGCAGTCTAACAGGGGGCCGCGGGGAGCTGTTTTTT; CDR3aa: CASSLTGGRGELFF; abundance: -; d_gene: TRBD1; v_gene: TRBV2; j_gene: TRBJ2-2
CDR3nt: TGTGCCAGCAGCTTGTGGCTAGCGGGGGAGTCGCAGTATTTT; CDR3aa: CASSLWLAGESQYF; abundance: -; d_gene: TRBD2; v_gene: TRBV5-6; j_gene: TRBJ2-3
CDR3nt: TGTGCCAGCAGCCGCGGCAGCGAGAACTACGAGCAGTACTTC; CDR3aa: CASSRGSENYEQYF; abundance: -; d_gene: -; v_gene: TRBV7-3; j_gene: TRBJ2-7
CDR3nt: TGTGCCACCAGCAGAGATTCTGGGACAGGGAGGGAAAAACTGTTTTTT; CDR3aa: CATSRDSGTGREKLFF; abundance: -; d_gene: TRBD1; v_gene: TRBV15; j_gene: TRBJ1-4